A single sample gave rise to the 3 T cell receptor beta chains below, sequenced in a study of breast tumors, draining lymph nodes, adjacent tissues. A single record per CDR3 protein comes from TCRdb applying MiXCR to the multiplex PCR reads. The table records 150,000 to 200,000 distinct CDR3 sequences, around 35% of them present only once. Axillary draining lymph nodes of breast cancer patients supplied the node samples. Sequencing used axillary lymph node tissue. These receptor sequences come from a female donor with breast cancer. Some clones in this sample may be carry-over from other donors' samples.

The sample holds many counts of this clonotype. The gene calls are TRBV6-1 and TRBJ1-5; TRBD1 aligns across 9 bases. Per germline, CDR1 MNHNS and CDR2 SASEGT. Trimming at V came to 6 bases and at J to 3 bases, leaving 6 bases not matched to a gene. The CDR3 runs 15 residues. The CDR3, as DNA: TGTGCCAGCAGAAAACAGGGGGCCGTCAATCAGCCCCAGCATTTT. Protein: CASRKQGAVNQPQHF.

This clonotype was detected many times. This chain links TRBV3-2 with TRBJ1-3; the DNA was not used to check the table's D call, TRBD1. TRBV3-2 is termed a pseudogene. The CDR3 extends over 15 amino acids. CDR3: CASSPNGTAGNTIYF. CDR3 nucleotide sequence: TGTGCCAGCAGCCCGAACGGGACAGCTGGAAACACCATATATTTT.

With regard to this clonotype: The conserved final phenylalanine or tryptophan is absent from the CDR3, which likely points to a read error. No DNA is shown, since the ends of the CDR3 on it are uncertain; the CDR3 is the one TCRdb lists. CDR3: CASSLLRNRDSANT. The V gene is TRBV7-9, the J gene TRBJ1-3; no check of the table's D call, TRBD1, against the DNA was made. 14 amino acids form the CDR3, both terminal residues included. Germline V CDR1 and CDR2: SEHNR, FQNEAQ (reference sequence).